This T cell receptor beta chain was sequenced during a study of siplizumab effects on memory and regulatory T cells. Study-level findings and limits: Alloreactive clones mapping to unstimulated subsets formed only a minor fraction.

Some clones are missing from TCRdb's copy, which holds only in-frame ones; the method was immunoSEQ multiplex PCR. The table includes more than 75,000 clones, around 95% detected once. Per germline, CDR1 MGHDK and CDR2 SYGVNS. The V gene end was trimmed by 8 bases and the J gene end by 6 bases; junction bases not matched to a gene: 8. The CDR3 is 13 residues long. This clone came up once. The target antigen is unknown. Sequenced input: naive CD4+ T cells sorted from blood. The chain recombines TRBV25-1 with TRBJ1-2, with 8 bases aligning to TRBD1. This receptor was obtained from a human donor in good health. The CDR3 is CASLDRALNGYTF. CDR3 nucleotide sequence: TGTGCCAGCTTGGACAGGGCGCTTAATGGCTACACCTTC.